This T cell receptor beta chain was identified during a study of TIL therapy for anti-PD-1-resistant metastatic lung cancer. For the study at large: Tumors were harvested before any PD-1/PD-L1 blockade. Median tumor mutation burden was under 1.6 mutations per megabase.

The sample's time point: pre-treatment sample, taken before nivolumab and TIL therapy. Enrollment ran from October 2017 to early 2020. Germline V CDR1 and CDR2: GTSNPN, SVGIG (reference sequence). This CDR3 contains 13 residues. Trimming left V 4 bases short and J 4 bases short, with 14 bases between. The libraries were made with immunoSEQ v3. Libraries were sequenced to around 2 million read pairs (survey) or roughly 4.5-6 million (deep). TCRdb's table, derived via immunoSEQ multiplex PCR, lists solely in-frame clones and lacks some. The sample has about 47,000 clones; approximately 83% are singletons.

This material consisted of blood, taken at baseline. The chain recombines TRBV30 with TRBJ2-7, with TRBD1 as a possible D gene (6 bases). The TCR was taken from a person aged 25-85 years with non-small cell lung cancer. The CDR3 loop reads CAWTPGVGYEQYF. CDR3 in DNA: TGTGCCTGGACCCCAGGGGTAGGGTACGAGCAGTACTTC.